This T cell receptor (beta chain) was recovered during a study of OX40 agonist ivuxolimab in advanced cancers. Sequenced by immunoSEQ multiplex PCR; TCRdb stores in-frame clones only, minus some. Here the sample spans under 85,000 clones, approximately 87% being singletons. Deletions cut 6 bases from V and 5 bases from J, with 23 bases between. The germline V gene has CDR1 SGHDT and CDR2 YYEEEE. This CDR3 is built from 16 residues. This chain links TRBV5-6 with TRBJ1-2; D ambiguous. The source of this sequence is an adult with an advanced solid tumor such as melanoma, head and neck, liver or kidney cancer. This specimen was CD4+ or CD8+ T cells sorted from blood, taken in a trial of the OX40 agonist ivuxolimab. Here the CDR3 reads CASTPNPGTSRYGYTF. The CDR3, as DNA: TGTGCCAGCACCCCAAACCCGGGAACCTCTCGATATGGCTACACCTTC.